These 23 T cell receptor beta chains were sequenced from one sample in a study of cytomegalovirus exposure and HLA in healthy donors. The PCR contained 60 Vbeta and 13 Jbeta primers. The table came from immunoSEQ multiplex PCR; TCRdb's copy has only in-frame clones and leaves some out. The data hold 100,000 to 150,000 clones, with 70% to 80% observed a single time. The sample was PBMCs. Receptors originate from a female donor in good health and CMV-seronegative.

The chain couples TRBV9 to TRBJ1-2; the match to TRBD1 covers 12 bases. The length of the CDR3 is 17 residues. Losses at the gene ends were 4 bases for V and 7 bases for J; bases not matched to a gene: 14. Germline V lookup: CDR1 SGDLS, CDR2 YYNGEE. Here the CDR3 reads CASSPARGTGGEGGYTF. The DNA for the CDR3 is TGTGCCAGCAGCCCCGCCCGGGGGACAGGGGGCGAGGGTGGCTACACCTTC.

The J gene is TRBJ2-5, the V gene TRBV28, with D perhaps TRBD2 (5 bases). Trimming removed 5 bases at V and 5 bases at J, with 12 bases between. This CDR3 has 13 residues. Germline V CDR1 and CDR2: MDHEN, SYDVKM. The CDR3 here is CASSTGSVETQYF. The CDR3 region has the DNA TGTGCCAGCAGTACGGGGTCGGTGGAGACCCAGTACTTC. The full variable domain, in which reference TRBV28 and TRBJ2-5 provide the parts outside the CDR3, is DVKVTQSSRYLVKRTGEKVFLECVQDMDHENMFWYRQDPGLGLRLIYFSYDVKMKEKGDIPEGYSVSREKKERFSLILESASTNQTSMYLCASSTGSVETQYFGPGTRLLVL.

The rearrangement links TRBV29-1 to TRBJ1-1; TRBD1 agrees at 7 bases. V was pared by 0 bases and J by 6 bases, with 4 bases of the junction left unmatched. Germline V gene data show CDR1 as SQVTM and CDR2 as ANQGSEA. The CDR3 is made up of 13 amino acids. Here the CDR3 reads CSVEDQGGPEAFF. In nucleotides, the CDR3 is TGCAGCGTTGAAGATCAAGGGGGCCCTGAAGCTTTCTTT.

This chain uses TRBV30 with TRBJ2-7, with TRBD2 identical over 8 bases. In germline, CDR1 is GTSNPN, CDR2 SVGIG (reference sequence). Trimming cost V 2 bases and J 2 bases; bases outside gene matches: 5. The CDR3 is 14 residues long. The CDR3 here is CAWSSISGAYEQYF. The CDR3 DNA follows: TGTGCCTGGAGTAGTATTAGCGGGGCCTACGAGCAGTACTTC.

The V and J genes are TRBV30 and TRBJ2-7; 8 nucleotides agree with TRBD2. The germline CDR1 and CDR2 sequences are GTSNPN and SVGIG (reference sequence). After removal of 1 base from V and 11 bases from J, the junction contained 4 bases not matched to a gene. This CDR3 has 11 amino acids. The CDR3 bases are TGTGCCTGGAGTGAAGGACTAGCTGAGTACTTC. Translated, it gives CAWSEGLAEYF.

This chain links TRBV30 with TRBJ2-5; 10 bases line up with TRBD1. Trimming took 2 bases from V and 4 from J; bases not matched to a gene: 7. This CDR3 contains 15 residues. Germline lookup yields CDR1 GTSNPN and CDR2 SVGIG (reference sequence). CDR3 residues: CAWSLGTGAAETQYF. The CDR3 DNA reads TGTGCCTGGAGTCTCGGGACAGGGGCCGCAGAGACCCAGTACTTC. Looking up the rest from reference TRBV30 and TRBJ2-5 gives the full variable domain: SQTIHQWPATLVQPVGSPLSLECTVEGTSNPNLYWYRQAAGRGLQLLFYSVGIGQISSEVPQNLSASRPQDRQFILSSKKLLLSDSGFYLCAWSLGTGAAETQYFGPGTRLLVL.

The rearrangement links TRBV27 to TRBJ2-7; 10 bases match TRBD2. The ends lost 5 bases at V and 4 bases at J; junction bases unmatched: 11. The CDR3 extends over 16 amino acids. CDR1 is MNHEY, CDR2 SMNVEV, per germline (reference sequence). DNA of the CDR3: TGTGCCAGCAGTAAGCTAGCGGGAGAATTAAGGTACGAGCAGTACTTC. It codes for CASSKLAGELRYEQYF.

V is TRBV30 and J is TRBJ2-1, with D possibly matching TRBD2 (7 bases). Germline CDR1 reads GTSNPN; CDR2 reads SVGIG (reference sequence). V was pared by 3 bases and J by 10 bases, with 19 bases between. The CDR3 runs to 14 residues. The chain's CDR3 is CAWSPLGGAGEQFF. In nucleotides, the CDR3 is TGTGCCTGGAGCCCTCTAGGGGGGGCAGGAGAGCAGTTCTTC.

J is TRBJ2-5 and V is TRBV7-2, with D maybe TRBD1 (6 bases). V was cut by 5 bases and J by 4 bases, with 14 bases left in between. This CDR3 is built from 14 residues. Germline V lookup: CDR1 SGHTA, CDR2 FQGNSA. The CDR3 here is CASSKQGSRETQYF. CDR3 nucleotide sequence: TGTGCCAGCAGCAAACAGGGATCCCGAGAGACCCAGTACTTC.

The sample holds a few counts of this clone. The V call is TRBV19, the J call TRBJ2-3, with 9 bases lining up with TRBD2. Looked up from germline, CDR1 is LNHDA and CDR2 is SQIVND (reference sequence). There are 15 residues in the CDR3. Trimming removed 5 bases from V and 9 bases from J; junction bases left unmatched: 12. The CDR3 region is CASSLGLALGKTQYF. CDR3 sequence (DNA): TGTGCCAGTAGTCTGGGACTAGCCCTAGGGAAAACGCAGTATTTT.

This chain uses TRBV29-1 with TRBJ2-2, with TRBD2 matching 7 bases. The CDR3 spans 13 residues. Trimming removed 6 bases from V and 4 bases from J; junction bases left unmatched: 5. Germline lookup yields CDR1 SQVTM and CDR2 ANQGSEA. Here the CDR3 reads CSVGEGPTGELFF. The CDR3 nucleotides read TGCAGCGTGGGGGAGGGCCCCACCGGGGAGCTGTTTTTT.

This chain uses TRBV5-1 with TRBJ2-1; 7 bases map to TRBD2. Germline trimming cut 6 bases from V and 6 bases from J; bases unmatched to any gene: 6. CDR1 is SGHRS and CDR2 is YFSETQ in the germline V gene. CDR3 size: 13 residues. The chain's CDR3 is CASTKGLTNEQFF. CDR3 DNA: TGCGCCAGCACTAAGGGACTAACCAATGAGCAGTTCTTC.

The rearrangement uses TRBV7-3 and TRBJ2-1; D possibly corresponds to TRBD1 (6 bases). Germline assignment: CDR1 SGHTA and CDR2 FQGTGA. The V end was cut by 6 bases, the J end by 0 bases, with 15 bases between. The CDR3 runs to 16 residues. CDR3 protein: CASSQGSPSSYNEQFF. The CDR3 nucleotides read TGTGCCAGCAGTCAGGGGAGTCCCAGCTCCTACAATGAGCAGTTCTTC.

J is TRBJ1-1 and V is TRBV30, with TRBD1 as a possible D gene (6 bases). V dropped 2 bases and J dropped 5 bases, with 12 bases sitting between them. The V gene's germline CDR1 is GTSNPN and CDR2 SVGIG (reference sequence). This CDR3 contains 13 residues. In DNA form, the CDR3 reads TGTGCCTGGAGTAGGGGGGGGGATACTGAAGCTTTCTTT. It specifies CAWSRGGDTEAFF.

The J gene is TRBJ1-1, the V gene TRBV28, with TRBD1 identical over 7 bases. The germline V gene has CDR1 MDHEN and CDR2 SYDVKM. The CDR3 is 15 residues long. With 5 bases clipped from V and 1 base from J, the junction kept 7 bases outside the gene matches. This CDR3 is CASSLSGTANTEAFF. CDR3 DNA sequence: TGTGCCAGCAGTCTCTCCGGGACAGCGAACACTGAAGCTTTCTTT. Variable domain in full (rest from reference TRBV28 and TRBJ1-1): DVKVTQSSRYLVKRTGEKVFLECVQDMDHENMFWYRQDPGLGLRLIYFSYDVKMKEKGDIPEGYSVSREKKERFSLILESASTNQTSMYLCASSLSGTANTEAFFGQGTRLTVV.

This clone was picked up one time. This sequence joins TRBV18 and TRBJ2-7; D is perhaps TRBD2 (6 bases). CDR1 is KGHSH and CDR2 is LQKENI in the germline V gene. V lost 1 base to trimming and J lost 2 bases, with 9 bases between them. The CDR3 extends over 14 amino acids. The CDR3 DNA reads TGTGCCAGCTCACCACTGGCGGGACCCTACGAGCAGTACTTC. It is translated as CASSPLAGPYEQYF.

The V gene is TRBV10-3, the J gene TRBJ1-5; D may be TRBD1 (5 bases). The germline CDR1 and CDR2 sequences are ENHRY and SYGVKD. Trimming stripped 5 bases from V and 5 bases from J, with 10 bases between. CDR3 length: 13 residues. CDR3 protein: CAISPGLHQPQHF. The CDR3 DNA is TGTGCCATCAGTCCAGGGCTACATCAGCCCCAGCATTTT.

The J gene is TRBJ2-3, the V gene TRBV6-1; 8 bases fit TRBD1. The trim removed 2 bases at V and 7 bases at J, leaving 2 bases unmatched. CDR1 is MNHNS, CDR2 SASEGT, per germline. The CDR3 runs 13 residues. The CDR3 DNA reads TGTGCCAGCAGTGAAACAGGGGGTAATACGCAGTATTTT. It yields the protein CASSETGGNTQYF.

Comment on this clone: A junction end diverges from the germline sequence, so it may reflect a read error. The genes are TRBV27 and TRBJ2-1; D possibly corresponds to TRBD1 (6 bases). The germline V gene encodes CDR1 MNHEY and CDR2 SMNVEV (reference sequence). The CDR3 sequence is 12 residues long. CDR3 sequence reads: CASRESGERGIF. For the CDR3, the DNA is TGTGCCAGCCGCGAGTCCGGAGAGAGGGGGATCTTC.

The chain is built from TRBV5-1 and TRBJ1-3; unclear D gene. Germline CDR1 and CDR2: SGHRS and YFSETQ. Deletions cut 0 bases from V and 0 bases from J, with 7 bases between. The CDR3 contains 15 residues. The CDR3: CASSLGGNSGNTIYF. The CDR3 DNA sequence: TGCGCCAGCAGCTTGGGCGGTAACTCTGGAAACACCATATATTTT.

This clone was recorded a few times. V usage is TRBV7-3 and J usage is TRBJ2-5; perhaps TRBD2 as D (5 bases). This CDR3 spans 14 amino acids. Germline loops: CDR1 SGHTA, CDR2 FQGTGA. V was pared by 5 bases and J by 1 base, with 11 bases between. The CDR3 nucleotides read TGTGCCAGCAGCCCAGGAGGTCTCCAAGAGACCCAGTACTTC. It codes for CASSPGGLQETQYF.

The table lists this clone with a few counts. J is TRBJ2-1 and V is TRBV4-1; no reliable D call. This CDR3 contains 16 residues. In germline, CDR1 is MGHRA, CDR2 YSYEKL. The V gene lost 1 base and the J gene lost 0 bases, with 10 bases spanning the gap. Written as DNA, the CDR3 is TGCGCCAGCAGCCAAGTGGCTGGCGGCTCCTACAATGAGCAGTTCTTC. This gives the protein CASSQVAGGSYNEQFF.

In this sample, this clone turned up a few times. The genes are TRBV7-8 and TRBJ1-4, with TRBD1 identical over 7 bases. Trimming cost V 5 bases and J 3 bases; bases outside gene matches: 9. Germline CDR1 reads SGHVS; CDR2 reads FQNEAQ. The CDR3 totals 16 residues. The CDR3 region has the DNA TGTGCCAGCAGCATACCTTCAGGGGGGTCTAATGAAAAACTGTTTTTT. Protein sequence: CASSIPSGGSNEKLFF.